Listed here are 32 T cell receptor beta chains from one sample, sequenced in a study of T cell responses to AZD1222 COVID-19 vaccine (dated by TCRdb to the early 2020s). To prepare the library, the immunoSEQ multiplex PCR assay was applied. This immuneACCESS table, as held by TCRdb, lists in-frame sequences with V and J called but not all clones. Of the missing ones, under half trace to an unresolved V gene in checked studies; the others have no known cause. The sample table lists roughly 29,000 clones, over 90% of them with a count of one. The ten most abundant clones make up 7.5% to 10% of the sample. The time point label here, explained by the study, means: baseline before first vaccination. The material was peripheral blood, obtained on day 0 of AZD1222 vaccination. These receptors were taken from an adult in good health.

V is TRBV5-1 and J is TRBJ2-3, with 10 positions matching TRBD2. Germline V gives CDR1 SGHRS, CDR2 YFSETQ. The CDR3 totals 15 residues. V shed 0 bases and J 4 bases; nucleotides not matched to a gene: 2. For the CDR3, the DNA is TGCGCCAGCAGCTTGGGAGCGGGAGGGCCAGATACGCAGTATTTT. Residues: CASSLGAGGPDTQYF.

This clone was seen just once. The chain is built from TRBV27 and TRBJ2-1, with 9 positions matching TRBD1. Germline V lookup: CDR1 MNHEY, CDR2 SMNVEV (reference sequence). V lost 7 bases to trimming and J lost 2 bases; unmatched junction nucleotides: 3. The CDR3 has 14 amino acids. CDR3 bases: TGTGCCAGCACCTGGACAGGGGCCTACAATGAGCAGTTCTTC. Protein sequence: CASTWTGAYNEQFF.

J is TRBJ2-3 and V is TRBV5-1, with TRBD1 identical over 9 bases. The V gene end was trimmed by 4 bases and the J gene end by 4 bases; junction bases not matched to a gene: 4. The germline V gene has CDR1 SGHRS and CDR2 YFSETQ. This CDR3 comprises 14 residues. CDR3 in amino acids: CASSKRTGADTQYF. The CDR3 DNA sequence: TGCGCCAGCAGCAAGAGGACAGGGGCAGATACGCAGTATTTT. Together with reference TRBV5-1 and TRBJ2-3, the CDR3 gives the full variable domain: KAGVTQTPRYLIKTRGQQVTLSCSPISGHRSVSWYQQTPGQGLQFLFEYFSETQRNKGNFPGRFSGRQFSNSRSEMNVSTLELGDSALYLCASSKRTGADTQYFGPGTRLTVL.

The chain combines TRBV6-1 with TRBJ1-1; D not resolved. Germline CDR1 MNHNS, CDR2 SASEGT. Trimming cost V 2 bases and J 4 bases, with 17 bases left between them. CDR3 length equals 16 residues. CDR3 sequence: CASSEFWSGKGTEAFF. As DNA, the CDR3 is TGTGCCAGCAGTGAATTTTGGTCGGGGAAGGGCACTGAAGCTTTCTTT.

V is TRBV11-3 and J is TRBJ2-1; D unclear. This CDR3 is built from 12 residues. CDR1 and CDR2 (germline): SGHNT, YENEEA. Trimming cost V 4 bases and J 7 bases, with 8 bases left between them. DNA for the CDR3: TGTGCCAGCAGCTCCTCCCGGAATGAGCAGTTCTTC. As protein: CASSSSRNEQFF. The full variable domain, rest sourced from reference TRBV11-3 and TRBJ2-1, is EAGVVQSPRYKIIEKKQPVAFWCNPISGHNTLYWYLQNLGQGPELLIRYENEEAVDDSQLPKDRFSAERLKGVDSTLKIQPAELGDSAVYLCASSSSRNEQFFGPGTRLTVL.

This clone was seen just once. The rearrangement uses TRBV5-1 and TRBJ1-3; D not certain. Germline V gene data show CDR1 as SGHRS and CDR2 as YFSETQ. Deletions cut 5 bases from V and 5 bases from J, with 14 bases between. CDR3 size: 14 residues. The CDR3: CASREIPNRNTIYF. CDR3 sequence (DNA): TGCGCCAGCAGAGAAATCCCAAATAGAAACACCATATATTTT. Using reference TRBV5-1 and TRBJ1-3 for the parts outside the CDR3, the full variable domain is KAGVTQTPRYLIKTRGQQVTLSCSPISGHRSVSWYQQTPGQGLQFLFEYFSETQRNKGNFPGRFSGRQFSNSRSEMNVSTLELGDSALYLCASREIPNRNTIYFGEGSWLTVV.

The chain uses TRBV6-5 and TRBJ1-2; D is ambiguous. Germline loops: CDR1 MNHEY, CDR2 SVGAGI. CDR3 length: 13 amino acids. Trimming took off 2 bases at V and 1 base at J, with 5 bases between the two ends. This chain's CDR3 is CASSYRINYGYTF. The DNA for the CDR3 is TGTGCCAGCAGTTACAGGATTAACTATGGCTACACCTTC.

The chain recombines TRBV5-1 with TRBJ2-7; D may be TRBD1 (5 bases). V shed 4 bases and J shed 5 bases, with 16 bases lying between them. Germline V gene lookup returns CDR1 SGHRS and CDR2 YFSETQ. The CDR3 runs to 14 residues. CDR3 residues: CASSPVTVRDEQYF. The CDR3 nucleotides are TGCGCCAGCAGCCCCGTGACAGTTCGCGACGAGCAGTACTTC.

The chain combines TRBV3-1 (or the pseudogene TRBV3-2) with TRBJ1-5; unclear D gene. The CDR3 runs to 14 residues. The germline V and J ends were trimmed by 1 base and 10 bases, with 14 bases remaining between them. Germline CDR1 and CDR2: LGHDT and YNNKEL (reference sequence). The CDR3 reads CASSQALGGGPQHF. CDR3 DNA: TGTGCCAGCAGCCAAGCGTTGGGTGGCGGTCCCCAGCATTTT.

The CDR3: CATNRGYEQYF. In DNA, the CDR3 is TGTGCCACGAACCGGGGCTACGAGCAGTACTTC. This sequence joins TRBV30 and TRBJ2-7; TRBD2 is a possible D gene (5 bases). The CDR3 runs to 11 residues. V was trimmed by 8 bases and J by 3 bases, leaving 11 bases between them. Germline CDR1 GTSNPN, CDR2 SVGIG (reference sequence).

The chain has TRBV28 and TRBJ1-6; D may be TRBD1 (6 bases). The CDR3 length is 15 residues. Germline V gives CDR1 MDHEN, CDR2 SYDVKM. The V end lost 7 bases, the J end lost 0 bases, and 10 bases lay between the germline ends. CDR3 bases: TGTGCCAGCAATGGGACACCCTCCTATAATTCACCCCTCCACTTT. It specifies CASNGTPSYNSPLHF.

This clone has only one observation. The chain has TRBV28 and TRBJ1-5, with 12 bases matching TRBD1. Looked up from germline, CDR1 is MDHEN and CDR2 is SYDVKM. Trimming at V came to 6 bases and at J to 5 bases, leaving 11 bases not matched to a gene. CDR3 length: 17 residues. In nucleotides, the CDR3 is TGTGCCAGCAGACACCGGGACAGGGGGCGTTCGTATCAGCCCCAGCATTTT. Protein: CASRHRDRGRSYQPQHF.

CDR3 residues: CASSRKGSSYEQYF. The CDR3 coding sequence is TGTGCCAGCAGCCGCAAGGGGAGCTCCTACGAGCAGTACTTC. The chain combines TRBV3-1 (or the pseudogene TRBV3-2) with TRBJ2-7, with D perhaps TRBD1 or TRBD2 (5 bases each). V gave up 4 bases and J gave up 0 bases, with 10 bases separating them. CDR1 LGHDT and CDR2 YNNKEL come from the germline V gene (reference sequence). This CDR3 has 14 amino acids.

This clone has only one observation. The J gene is TRBJ2-7, the V gene TRBV7-9, with no clear D. CDR1 is SEHNR and CDR2 is FQNEAQ in the germline V gene (reference sequence). Between the trimmed V and J ends, which lost 7 bases and 2 bases, there was a span of 6 bases. The CDR3 runs to 11 residues. The chain's CDR3 is CASTNAYEQYF. The CDR3 DNA sequence: TGTGCCAGCACAAACGCCTACGAGCAGTACTTC.

The chain joins TRBV14 to TRBJ2-1; TRBD1 matches 7 bases. Germline loops: CDR1 SGHDN, CDR2 FVKESK. The V and J ends lost 2 bases and 7 bases, in that order; junction bases with no gene match: 8. The CDR3 consists of 15 residues. CDR3 residues: CASSQLPTGKNEQFF. The CDR3 coding sequence is TGTGCCAGCAGCCAATTACCGACAGGGAAAAATGAGCAGTTCTTC.

The chain joins TRBV7-6 to TRBJ1-4; D unresolved. The CDR3 totals 18 residues. Trimming pared 5 bases from V and 0 bases from J, leaving 19 bases between. Germline V gene lookup returns CDR1 SGHVS and CDR2 FNYEAQ. The chain's CDR3 is CASSPRFDLGSTNEKLFF. DNA for the CDR3: TGTGCCAGCAGCCCTAGGTTTGACCTGGGGTCAACTAATGAAAAACTGTTTTTT.

The gene calls are TRBV6-1 and TRBJ1-1; 12 bases line up with TRBD1. CDR3 length: 16 residues. The V and J ends lost 3 bases and 4 bases, in that order; junction bases with no gene match: 6. The germline CDR1 and CDR2 sequences are MNHNS and SASEGT. Here the CDR3 reads CASSEGQGAPVTEAFF. The DNA of the CDR3 is TGTGCCAGCAGTGAGGGACAGGGGGCCCCTGTCACTGAAGCTTTCTTT.

The chain has TRBV25-1 and TRBJ1-2; a weak D match, TRBD1 (6 bases). Trimming took 6 bases from V and 6 from J, leaving 17 bases between them. The CDR3 contains 14 residues. Germline V CDR1 and CDR2: MGHDK, SYGVNS. Here the CDR3 reads CASRAVGARDGYTF. The CDR3 coding sequence is TGTGCCAGCAGGGCCGTGGGGGCGCGGGATGGCTACACCTTC.

V is TRBV2 and J is TRBJ2-5, with D possibly matching TRBD1 (5 bases). Trimming pared 7 bases from V and 4 bases from J, leaving 13 bases between. The germline gives CDR1 SNHLY, CDR2 FYNNEI. CDR3 size: 13 residues. CDR3 nucleotides: TGTGCCAGCAACACCAGGGTAACAGAGACCCAGTACTTC. Encoded protein: CASNTRVTETQYF.

This clone was observed a few times. This rearrangement joins TRBV2 to TRBJ1-1; 11 positions match TRBD1. CDR3 length: 16 residues. Germline V lookup: CDR1 SNHLY, CDR2 FYNNEI. V lost 4 bases and J lost 4; bases outside the gene matches: 8. The CDR3 sequence: CASSGGTGGMRTEAFF. CDR3 coding DNA: TGTGCCAGCAGTGGCGGGACAGGGGGAATGCGCACTGAAGCTTTCTTT.

The chain has TRBV11-2 and TRBJ2-7, with unresolved D. Germline V gives CDR1 SGHAT, CDR2 FQNNGV. The CDR3 covers 12 residues. The ends were cut back, 4 bases at V and 4 bases at J, with 8 bases in the middle. The CDR3 DNA reads TGTGCCAGCAGCTCTGTTTGGTACGAGCAGTACTTC. Translated, it gives CASSSVWYEQYF.

The chain's CDR3 is CASSVKRGTSGYNEQFF. The CDR3 region has the DNA TGTGCCAGCAGCGTAAAGAGGGGGACTAGCGGGTACAATGAGCAGTTCTTC. J is TRBJ2-1 and V is TRBV9; 12 bases line up with TRBD2. The CDR3 is 17 amino acids. In germline, CDR1 is SGDLS, CDR2 YYNGEE. V was pared by 1 base and J by 4 bases, with 6 bases of the junction left unmatched.

CDR3 coding DNA: TGCGCCAGCAGTACGAAGCGGAGCTCCTACGAGCAGTACTTC. Translated, it gives CASSTKRSSYEQYF. The rearrangement links TRBV10-1 to TRBJ2-7, with a possible D match to TRBD2 (5 bases). In germline, CDR1 is WNHNN, CDR2 SYGVQD (reference sequence). Trimming took 5 bases from V and 0 from J, leaving 11 bases between them. This CDR3 is built from 14 residues.

This rearrangement joins TRBV19 to TRBJ1-1; D remains ambiguous. Trimming stripped 1 base from V and 1 base from J, with 7 bases between. This CDR3 has 14 amino acids. Germline assignment: CDR1 LNHDA and CDR2 SQIVND (reference sequence). The CDR3: CASSIVSGNTEAFF. CDR3 DNA sequence: TGTGCCAGTAGTATAGTTTCGGGGAACACTGAAGCTTTCTTT.

The chain is built from TRBV5-6 and TRBJ1-4; D not resolved. V shed 4 bases and J shed 8 bases, with 9 bases lying between them. CDR3 length: 12 residues. Germline values: CDR1 SGHDT, CDR2 YYEEEE. CDR3: CASSTSDEKLFF. DNA for the CDR3: TGTGCCAGCAGCACATCGGACGAAAAACTGTTTTTT.

The chain has TRBV15 and TRBJ2-3; perhaps TRBD1 as D (6 bases). The V gene lost 10 bases and the J gene lost 4 bases, with 18 bases spanning the gap. The CDR3 is 14 amino acids. CDR1 LNHNV and CDR2 YYDKDF come from the germline V gene (reference sequence). The CDR3 DNA reads as TGTGCCAGTCAAACAGGGATAGTTGCAGATACGCAGTATTTT. Translated: CASQTGIVADTQYF.

The chain couples TRBV2 to TRBJ1-1; possible D gene TRBD1, 5 bases. CDR1 and CDR2 (germline): SNHLY, FYNNEI. V lost 0 bases to trimming and J lost 0 bases, with 11 bases between them. The CDR3 length is 16 residues. The CDR3 coding sequence is TGTGCCAGCAGTGAAGCCGCAGGGTCCCTGAACACTGAAGCTTTCTTT. Its protein is CASSEAAGSLNTEAFF.

This clone was seen once. V and J are TRBV6-1 and TRBJ1-5; D remains unclear. The V and J ends lost 3 bases and 2 bases respectively, with 11 bases between them. Germline V gene sequence: CDR1 MNHNS, CDR2 SASEGT. This CDR3 spans 15 amino acids. CDR3 residues: CASSDGMGGNQPQHF. CDR3 bases: TGTGCCAGCAGTGATGGTATGGGCGGCAATCAGCCCCAGCATTTT.

A note on this clone: Relative to the germline gene, one junction end is altered; a read error may explain this. The genes are TRBV6-5 and TRBJ1-3, with D tentatively TRBD1 (5 bases). CDR3 size: 13 residues. Germline-derived CDR1 and CDR2 are MNHEY and SVGAGI. DNA of the CDR3: TGCTGCACTACTGGGGGCTCTGGAAACACCATATATTTT. Translating gives CCTTGGSGNTIYF.

This chain links TRBV7-2 with TRBJ2-1; D remains ambiguous. Per the germline V gene, CDR1 is SGHTA and CDR2 is FQGNSA. V was pared by 1 base and J by 1 base, with 5 bases between. The CDR3 is 14 amino acids. CDR3 protein: CASSLVGSYNEQFF. For the CDR3, the DNA is TGTGCCAGCAGCTTAGTGGGGTCCTACAATGAGCAGTTCTTC.

The chain is built from TRBV6-5 and TRBJ2-7; D may be TRBD2 (7 bases). The germline gives CDR1 MNHEY, CDR2 SVGAGI. Trimming shortened V by 6 bases and J by 0 bases, and 12 bases separated the two germline ends. The CDR3 is 14 residues long. CDR3 region: CASRTGGRSYEQYF. Here the CDR3 DNA reads TGTGCCAGCAGGACGGGGGGCCGCTCCTACGAGCAGTACTTC.

The V gene is TRBV6-1, the J gene TRBJ1-1; D unclear. Germline lookup yields CDR1 MNHNS and CDR2 SASEGT. The CDR3 spans 18 residues. Trimming stripped 2 bases from V and 1 base from J, with 20 bases between. Here the CDR3 DNA reads TGTGCCAGCAGTGAACGGTCTGCCGCGGGATTCCCGAACACTGAAGCTTTCTTT. Translating gives CASSERSAAGFPNTEAFF.